This TCR beta chain was captured in a study of T cells after yellow fever vaccination. V gave up 1 base and J gave up 8 bases, with 13 bases separating them. Germline CDR1 is LGHDT and CDR2 is YNNKEL (reference sequence). CDR3 size: 14 residues. Only a few counts were recorded for this clonotype. TCRdb used MiXCR to reprocess the 5' RACE reads, holding one entry per CDR3 protein. Of more than 300,000 distinct CDR3 sequences listed, about 10% are singletons. The chain has TRBV3-1 and TRBJ2-3, with D perhaps given as TRBD1 or TRBD2 (6 bases each). Specimen: CD4+ T cells sorted from PBMCs, collected 45 days after the yellow fever booster vaccination. This sequence was found in a man in his late teens or twenties who received the YFV17D yellow fever vaccine. CDR3 nucleotide sequence: TGTGCCAGCAGCCAAGGGGGGGCCCATGGTACGCAGTATTTT. This gives the protein CASSQGGAHGTQYF.